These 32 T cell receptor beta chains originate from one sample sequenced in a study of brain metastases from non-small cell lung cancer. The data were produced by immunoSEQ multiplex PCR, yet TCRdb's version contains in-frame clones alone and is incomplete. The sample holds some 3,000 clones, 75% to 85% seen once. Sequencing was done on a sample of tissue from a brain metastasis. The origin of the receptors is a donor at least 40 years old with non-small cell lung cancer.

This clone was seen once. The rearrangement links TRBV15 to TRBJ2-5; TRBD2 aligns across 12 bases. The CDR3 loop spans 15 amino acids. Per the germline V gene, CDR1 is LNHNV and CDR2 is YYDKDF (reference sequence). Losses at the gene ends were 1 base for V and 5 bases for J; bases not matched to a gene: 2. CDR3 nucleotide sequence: TGTGCCACCAGCAGAGGACTAGCGGGAGAGGAGACCCAGTACTTC. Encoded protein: CATSRGLAGEETQYF.

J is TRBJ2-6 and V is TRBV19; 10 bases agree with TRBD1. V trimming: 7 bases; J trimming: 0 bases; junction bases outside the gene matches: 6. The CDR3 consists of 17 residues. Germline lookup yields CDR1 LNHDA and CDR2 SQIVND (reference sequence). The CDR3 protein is CASNPGTGVSGANVLTF. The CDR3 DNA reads TGTGCCAGTAACCCCGGGACAGGGGTCTCTGGGGCCAACGTCCTGACTTTC.

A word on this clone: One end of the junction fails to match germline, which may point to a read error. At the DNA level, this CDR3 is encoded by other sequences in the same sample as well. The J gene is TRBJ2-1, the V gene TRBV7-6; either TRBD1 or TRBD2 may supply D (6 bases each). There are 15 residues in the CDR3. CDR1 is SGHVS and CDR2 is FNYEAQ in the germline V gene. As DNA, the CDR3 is TGTGCTAGCAGCTTACAATACGGGGGCGGGAATGAGCAGTTCTTC. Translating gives CASSLQYGGGNEQFF.

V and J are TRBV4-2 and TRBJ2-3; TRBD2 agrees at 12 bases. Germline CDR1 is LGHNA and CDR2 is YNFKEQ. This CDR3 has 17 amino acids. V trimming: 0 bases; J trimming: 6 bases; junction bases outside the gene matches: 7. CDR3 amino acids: CASSQDRLAGGMDTQYF. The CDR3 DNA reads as TGTGCCAGCAGCCAAGATCGGCTAGCGGGGGGGATGGATACGCAGTATTTT.

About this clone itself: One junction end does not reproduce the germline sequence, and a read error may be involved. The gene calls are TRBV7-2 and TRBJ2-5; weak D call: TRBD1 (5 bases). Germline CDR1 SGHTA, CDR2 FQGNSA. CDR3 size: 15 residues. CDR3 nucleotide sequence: TGTGTCAGCAGCTTGGGGCGGACGCCCCAAGAGACCCAGTACTTC. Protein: CVSSLGRTPQETQYF.

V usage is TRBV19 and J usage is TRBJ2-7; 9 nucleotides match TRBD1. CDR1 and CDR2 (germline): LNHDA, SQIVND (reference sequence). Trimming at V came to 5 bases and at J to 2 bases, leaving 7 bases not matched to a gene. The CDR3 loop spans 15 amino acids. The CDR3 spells CASSQTGGMTYEQYF. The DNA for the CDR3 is TGTGCCAGTAGTCAAACAGGGGGCATGACCTACGAGCAGTACTTC.

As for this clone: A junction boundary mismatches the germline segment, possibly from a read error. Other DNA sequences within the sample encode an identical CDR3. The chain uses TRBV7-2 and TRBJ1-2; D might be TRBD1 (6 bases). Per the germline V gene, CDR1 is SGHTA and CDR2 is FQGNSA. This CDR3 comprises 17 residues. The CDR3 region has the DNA TGTGCCAGCAGCTTAGCCGGGACAAAGGTAAACGGCTATGGCTACACCTTT. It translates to CASSLAGTKVNGYGYTF.

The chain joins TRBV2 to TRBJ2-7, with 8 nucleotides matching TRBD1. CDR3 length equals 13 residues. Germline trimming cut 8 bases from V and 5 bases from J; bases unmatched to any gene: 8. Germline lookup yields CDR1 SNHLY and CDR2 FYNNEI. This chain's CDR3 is CASEDREFHEQYF. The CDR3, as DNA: TGTGCCAGCGAGGACAGGGAATTCCACGAGCAGTACTTC. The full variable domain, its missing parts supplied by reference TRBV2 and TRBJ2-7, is EPEVTQTPSHQVTQMGQEVILRCVPISNHLYFYWYRQILGQKVEFLVSFYNNEISEKSEIFDDQFSVERPDGSNFTLKIRSTKLEDSAMYFCASEDREFHEQYFGPGTRLTVT.

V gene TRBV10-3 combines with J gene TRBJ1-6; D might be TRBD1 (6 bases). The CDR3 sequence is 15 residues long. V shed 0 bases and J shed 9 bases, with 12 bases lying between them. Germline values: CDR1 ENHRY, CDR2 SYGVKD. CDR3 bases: TGTGCCATCAGTGAGTCTGACAGGTCAAGTTCACCCCTCCACTTT. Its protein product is CAISESDRSSSPLHF.

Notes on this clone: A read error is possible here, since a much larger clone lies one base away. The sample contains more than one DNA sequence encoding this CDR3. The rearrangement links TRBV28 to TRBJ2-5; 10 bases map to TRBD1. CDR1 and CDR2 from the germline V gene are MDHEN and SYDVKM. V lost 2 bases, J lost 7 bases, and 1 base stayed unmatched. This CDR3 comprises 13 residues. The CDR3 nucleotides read TGTGCCAGCAGTTTAGGACAGGGGGGGACCCAGTACTTC. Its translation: CASSLGQGGTQYF.

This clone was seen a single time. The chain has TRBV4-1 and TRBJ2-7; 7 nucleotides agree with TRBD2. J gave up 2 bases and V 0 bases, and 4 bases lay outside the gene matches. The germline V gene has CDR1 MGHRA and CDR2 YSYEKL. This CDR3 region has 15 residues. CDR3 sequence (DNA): TGCGCCAGCAGCCAAGATCCTAGCGGAACCTACGAGCAGTACTTC. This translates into CASSQDPSGTYEQYF.

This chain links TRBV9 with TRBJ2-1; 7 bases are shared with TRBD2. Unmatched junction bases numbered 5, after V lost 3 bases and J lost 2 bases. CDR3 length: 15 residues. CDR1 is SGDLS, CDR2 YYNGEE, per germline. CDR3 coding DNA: TGTGCCAGCAGCGGCGGGGGAGGGACCTACAATGAGCAGTTCTTC. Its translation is CASSGGGGTYNEQFF.

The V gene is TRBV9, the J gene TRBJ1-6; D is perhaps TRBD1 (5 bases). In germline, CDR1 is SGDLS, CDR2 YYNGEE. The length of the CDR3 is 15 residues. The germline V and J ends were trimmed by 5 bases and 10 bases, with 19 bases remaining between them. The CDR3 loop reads CASSTSGTSSSPLHF. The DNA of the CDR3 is TGTGCCAGCAGTACCAGCGGGACCTCGAGCTCACCCCTCCACTTT.

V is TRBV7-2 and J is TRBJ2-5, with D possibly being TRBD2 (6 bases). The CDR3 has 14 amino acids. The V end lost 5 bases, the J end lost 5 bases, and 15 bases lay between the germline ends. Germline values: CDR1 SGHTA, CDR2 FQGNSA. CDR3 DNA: TGTGCCAGCAGCAGGACCGGGACTTCGGAGACCCAGTACTTC. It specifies CASSRTGTSETQYF.

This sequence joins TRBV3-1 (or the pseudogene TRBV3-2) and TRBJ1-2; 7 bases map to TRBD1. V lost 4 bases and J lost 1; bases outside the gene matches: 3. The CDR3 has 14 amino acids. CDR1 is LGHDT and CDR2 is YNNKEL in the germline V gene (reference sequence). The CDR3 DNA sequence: TGTGCCAGCAGCCGGGGACAGAATAACTATGGCTACACCTTC. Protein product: CASSRGQNNYGYTF.

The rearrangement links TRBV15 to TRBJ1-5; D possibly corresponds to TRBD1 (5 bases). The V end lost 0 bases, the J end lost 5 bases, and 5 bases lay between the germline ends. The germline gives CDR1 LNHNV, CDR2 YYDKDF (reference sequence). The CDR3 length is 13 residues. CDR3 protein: CATSRDRDQPQHF. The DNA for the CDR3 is TGTGCCACCAGCAGAGACAGGGATCAGCCCCAGCATTTT.

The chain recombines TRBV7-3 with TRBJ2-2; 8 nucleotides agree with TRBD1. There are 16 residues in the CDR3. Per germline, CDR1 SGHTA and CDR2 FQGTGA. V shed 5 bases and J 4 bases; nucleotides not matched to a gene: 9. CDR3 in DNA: TGTGCCAGCAGCGTCGACAGGGGAGATGGCACCGGGGAGCTGTTTTTT. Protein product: CASSVDRGDGTGELFF.

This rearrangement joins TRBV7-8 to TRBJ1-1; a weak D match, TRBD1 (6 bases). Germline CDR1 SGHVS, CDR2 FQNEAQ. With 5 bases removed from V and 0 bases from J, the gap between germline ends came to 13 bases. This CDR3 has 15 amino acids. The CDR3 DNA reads TGTGCCAGCAGCCCAAACAGGGTGATGAACACTGAAGCTTTCTTT. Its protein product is CASSPNRVMNTEAFF.

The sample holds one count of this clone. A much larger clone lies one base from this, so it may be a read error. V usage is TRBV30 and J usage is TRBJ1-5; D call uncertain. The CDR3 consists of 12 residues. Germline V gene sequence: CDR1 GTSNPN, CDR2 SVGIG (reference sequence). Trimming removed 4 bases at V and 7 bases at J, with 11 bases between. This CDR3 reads CAWNVPAQPQHF. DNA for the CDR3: TGTGCCTGGAATGTGCCGGCACAGCCCCAGCATTTT.

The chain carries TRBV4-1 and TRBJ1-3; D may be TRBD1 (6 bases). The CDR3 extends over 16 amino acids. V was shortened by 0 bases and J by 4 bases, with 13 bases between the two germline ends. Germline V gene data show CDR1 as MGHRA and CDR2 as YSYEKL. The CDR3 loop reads CASSQEGRGGGNTIYF. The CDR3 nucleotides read TGCGCCAGCAGCCAAGAGGGTCGTGGGGGCGGAAACACCATATATTTT.

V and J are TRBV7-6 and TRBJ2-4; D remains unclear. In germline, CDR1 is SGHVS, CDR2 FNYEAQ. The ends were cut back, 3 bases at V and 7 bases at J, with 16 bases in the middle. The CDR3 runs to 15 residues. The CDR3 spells CASSLGGVGNNIQYF. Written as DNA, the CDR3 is TGTGCCAGCAGCTTGGGCGGAGTAGGGAATAACATTCAGTACTTC.

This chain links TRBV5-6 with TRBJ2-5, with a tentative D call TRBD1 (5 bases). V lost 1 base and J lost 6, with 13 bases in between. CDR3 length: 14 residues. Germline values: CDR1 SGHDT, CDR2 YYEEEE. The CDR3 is CASSLSAGWKTQYF. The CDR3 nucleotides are TGTGCCAGCAGCTTGTCCGCAGGGTGGAAGACCCAGTACTTC. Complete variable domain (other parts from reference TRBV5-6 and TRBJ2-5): DAGVTQSPTHLIKTRGQQVTLRCSPKSGHDTVSWYQQALGQGPQFIFQYYEEEERQRGNFPDRFSGHQFPNYSSELNVNALLLGDSALYLCASSLSAGWKTQYFGPGTRLLVL.

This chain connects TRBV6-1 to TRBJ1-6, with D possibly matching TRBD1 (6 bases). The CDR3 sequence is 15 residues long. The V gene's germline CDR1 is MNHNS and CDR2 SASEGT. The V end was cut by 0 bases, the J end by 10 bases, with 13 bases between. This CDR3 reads CASSEAHQGNSPLHF. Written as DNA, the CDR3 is TGTGCCAGCAGTGAAGCACATCAGGGGAACTCACCCCTCCACTTT.

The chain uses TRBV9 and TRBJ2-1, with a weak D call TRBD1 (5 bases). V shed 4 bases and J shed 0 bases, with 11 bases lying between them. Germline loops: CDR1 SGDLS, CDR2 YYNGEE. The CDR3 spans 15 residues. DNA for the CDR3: TGTGCCAGCAGCTTCGACAGTAGCTCCTACAATGAGCAGTTCTTC. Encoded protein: CASSFDSSSYNEQFF.

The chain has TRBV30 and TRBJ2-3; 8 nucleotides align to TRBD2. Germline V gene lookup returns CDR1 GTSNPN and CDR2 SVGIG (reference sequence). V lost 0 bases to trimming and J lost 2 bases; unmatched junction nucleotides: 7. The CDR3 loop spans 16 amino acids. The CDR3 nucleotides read TGTGCCTGGAGTGTGGGTAGCGGGACGAACACAGATACGCAGTATTTT. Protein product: CAWSVGSGTNTDTQYF.

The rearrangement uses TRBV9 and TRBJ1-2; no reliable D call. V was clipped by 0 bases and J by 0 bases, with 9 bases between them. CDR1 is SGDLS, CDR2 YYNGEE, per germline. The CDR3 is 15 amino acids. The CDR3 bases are TGTGCCAGCAGCGTAGGATCAGATACTAACTATGGCTACACCTTC. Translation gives CASSVGSDTNYGYTF.

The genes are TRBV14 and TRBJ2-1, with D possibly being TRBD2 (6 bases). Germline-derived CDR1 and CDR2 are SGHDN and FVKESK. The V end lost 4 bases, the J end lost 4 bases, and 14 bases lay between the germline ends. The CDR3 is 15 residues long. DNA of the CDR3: TGTGCCAGCAGCCGTGGGCGGGGCGCTTACAATGAGCAGTTCTTC. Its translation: CASSRGRGAYNEQFF.

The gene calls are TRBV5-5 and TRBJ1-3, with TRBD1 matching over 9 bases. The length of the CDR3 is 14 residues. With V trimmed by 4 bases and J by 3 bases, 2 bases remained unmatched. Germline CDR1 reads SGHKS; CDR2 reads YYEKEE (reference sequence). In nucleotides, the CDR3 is TGTGCCAGCAGCCAGACAGGGGGTGGAAACACCATATATTTT. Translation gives CASSQTGGGNTIYF.

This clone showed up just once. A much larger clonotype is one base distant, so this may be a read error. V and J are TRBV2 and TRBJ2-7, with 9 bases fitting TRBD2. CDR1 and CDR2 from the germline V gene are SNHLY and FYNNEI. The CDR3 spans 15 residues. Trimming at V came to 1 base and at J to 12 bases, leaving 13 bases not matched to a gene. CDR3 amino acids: CASSEDGLARRMAYF. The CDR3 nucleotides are TGTGCCAGCAGTGAAGACGGACTAGCGAGACGGATGGCGTACTTC.

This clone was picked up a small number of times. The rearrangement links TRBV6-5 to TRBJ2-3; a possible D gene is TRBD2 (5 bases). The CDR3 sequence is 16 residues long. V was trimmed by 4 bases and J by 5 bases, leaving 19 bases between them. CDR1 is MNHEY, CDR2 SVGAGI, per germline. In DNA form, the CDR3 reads TGTGCCAGCAGTTTGGACTTTGCGGCCTCGGGAGATACGCAGTATTTT. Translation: CASSLDFAASGDTQYF.

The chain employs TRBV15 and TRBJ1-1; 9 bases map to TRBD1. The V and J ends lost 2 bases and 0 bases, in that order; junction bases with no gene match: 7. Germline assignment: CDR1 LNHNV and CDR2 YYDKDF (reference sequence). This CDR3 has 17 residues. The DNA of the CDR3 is TGTGCCACCAGCAGATCCGGGACAGGGCGGATGAACACTGAAGCTTTCTTT. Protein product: CATSRSGTGRMNTEAFF.

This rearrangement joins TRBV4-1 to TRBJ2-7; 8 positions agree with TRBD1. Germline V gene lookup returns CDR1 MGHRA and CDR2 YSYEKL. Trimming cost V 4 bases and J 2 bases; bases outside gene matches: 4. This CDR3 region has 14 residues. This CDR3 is CASSLRTGPYEQYF. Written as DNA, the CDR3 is TGCGCCAGCAGCCTTCGGACAGGGCCCTACGAGCAGTACTTC.